The rows below give T cell receptor beta chains drawn from one sample of a study of OX40 agonist ivuxolimab in advanced cancers. The method was immunoSEQ multiplex PCR; TCRdb's version includes in-frame clones alone and lacks a portion of them. The sample lists under 50,000 clones, roughly 86% occurring once. This sample comprised CD4+ or CD8+ T cells sorted from blood, obtained in a trial of the OX40 agonist ivuxolimab. The receptors here all came from an adult with an advanced solid tumor such as melanoma, head and neck, liver or kidney cancer. Each CDR3 is given with its conserved first and last residue. A D gene is named only where the DNA matches it firmly. Expanded clones get a size class; other rows say once, few or many, or leave the size out.

D,J,V,size,DNA,CDR3
.,TRBJ1-4,TRBV28,.,TGTGCCAGCAGTCAAGTACCAGCAACTAATGAAAAACTGTTTTTT,CASSQVPATNEKLFF
TRBD2,TRBJ2-3,TRBV9,once,TGTGCCAGCAGCTCAAGTGGGGGGCTAGCGGGAGATACGCAGTATTTT,CASSSSGGLAGDTQYF
.,TRBJ1-3,TRBV4-1,once,TGCGCCAGCAGCCAAGCAGGGCCCGGAAACACCATATATTTT,CASSQAGPGNTIYF
.,TRBJ1-1,TRBV9,.,TGTGCCAGCAGCGTCTCCCCTAGCACTGAAGCTTTCTTT,CASSVSPSTEAFF
.,TRBJ2-4,TRBV6-5,.,TGTGCCAGCAGTTACTCGGCGGTCCTCGGGAACATTCAGTACTTC,CASSYSAVLGNIQYF
.,TRBJ1-2,TRBV4-1,.,TGCGCCAGCAGCCAAGACAGGAACTATGGCTACACCTTC,CASSQDRNYGYTF
.,TRBJ1-1,TRBV19,.,TGTGCCAGTAGTATAGATTGGCAGGGAAGGACTGAAGCTTTCTTT,CASSIDWQGRTEAFF
TRBD1,TRBJ1-5,TRBV5-1,.,TGCGCCAACACACTCCGGGACAGGGGGGAGCAGCCCCAGCATTTT,CANTLRDRGEQPQHF
.,TRBJ2-7,TRBV4-1,.,TGCGCCAGCAGCCAAGATTTCCGGACAGAATTATCCTACGAGCAGTACTTC,CASSQDFRTELSYEQYF
TRBD1,TRBJ1-1,TRBV6-5,.,TGTGCCAGCAGTTGGACAGGGGTTGAGAACACTGAAGCTTTCTTT,CASSWTGVENTEAFF
.,TRBJ2-5,TRBV19,.,TGTGCCAGTAGTATAGTCGTACAAAGGGTGGAGACCCAGTACTTC,CASSIVVQRVETQYF
.,TRBJ1-4,TRBV29-1,.,TGCAGCGTTCTCTTTCCGGGGGCTAATGAAAAACTGTTTTTT,CSVLFPGANEKLFF
.,TRBJ1-1,TRBV5-5,.,TGTGCCAGCAGCTCCGTAGCGCGGAGCACTGAAGCTTTCTTT,CASSSVARSTEAFF
TRBD2,TRBJ2-7,TRBV6-5,.,TGTGCCAGCAGTTACTCGGGGACTAGCGGGTACGAGCAGTACTTC,CASSYSGTSGYEQYF
.,TRBJ1-5,TRBV7-8,.,TGTGCCAGCAGCTTAGAACCTTATCAGCCCCAGCATTTT,CASSLEPYQPQHF
TRBD1,TRBJ1-5,TRBV2,.,TGTGCCAGCAGGATGGACAGGGGTAGCAATCAGCCCCAGCATTTT,CASRMDRGSNQPQHF
TRBD1,TRBJ2-5,TRBV5-1,.,TGCGCCAGCAGTATCCGAGGGGGCGAGACCCAGTACTTC,CASSIRGGETQYF
.,TRBJ1-5,TRBV11-1,.,TGTGCCAGCAGCTTAGAGGAGAATCAGCCCCAGCATTTT,CASSLEENQPQHF
TRBD1,TRBJ1-1,TRBV5-4,.,TGTGCCAGCAGCTCAACAGGGGAGGACACTGAAGCTTTCTTT,CASSSTGEDTEAFF
.,TRBJ2-6,TRBV7-2,.,TGTGCCAGCAGAAATGGGACGGGCAACGTCCTGACTTTC,CASRNGTGNVLTF
TRBD2,TRBJ2-2,TRBV2,.,TGTGCCAGCAGTGTGCTAGCGGGAGCCGGGGAGCTGTTTTTT,CASSVLAGAGELFF
TRBD2,TRBJ2-2,TRBV5-1,.,TGCGCCAGCAGCATTCTGGCGGGAGAGAACACCGGGGAGCTGTTTTTT,CASSILAGENTGELFF
TRBD2,TRBJ2-1,TRBV2,.,TGTGCCAGCAGTGGGACTAGTGGACACAATGAGCAGTTCTTC,CASSGTSGHNEQFF
.,TRBJ2-3,TRBV19,.,TGTGCCAGTGCAGGGGAAATCACAGATACGCAGTATTTT,CASAGEITDTQYF
TRBD1,TRBJ1-1,TRBV5-6,.,TGTGCCAGCAGCTTTGGAGGGGGCCGTTTAGTGATGAACACTGAAGCTTTCTTT,CASSFGGGRLVMNTEAFF
.,TRBJ1-4,TRBV30,.,TGTGCCTGGAGTACTACTGGAATTGCAACTAATGAAAAACTGTTTTTT,CAWSTTGIATNEKLFF
.,TRBJ1-1,TRBV2,.,TGTGCCAGAAACCGAAGATTAGGGGTGAACACTGAAGCTTTCTTT,CARNRRLGVNTEAFF
TRBD1,TRBJ1-1,TRBV13,.,TGTGCCAGCAGCCTCGGGACAGGGGGTTTTAAAAACACTGAAGCTTTCTTT,CASSLGTGGFKNTEAFF
TRBD1,TRBJ1-2,TRBV5-1,.,TGCGCCAGCAGCTTGATCGCAGGGGGCGCGAGCTACACCTTC,CASSLIAGGASYTF
.,TRBJ2-1,TRBV5-4,.,TGTGCCAGCAGCTTGGAGGCAGGGATCTACAATGAGCAGTTCTTC,CASSLEAGIYNEQFF
TRBD2,TRBJ2-5,TRBV7-2,once,TGTGCCAGCAGCGCAGGACTAGCGGGGGTAGAGACCCAGTACTTC,CASSAGLAGVETQYF
.,TRBJ1-2,TRBV5-6,.,TGTGCCAGCAGCTTCGGCAGAAACTATGGCTACACCTTC,CASSFGRNYGYTF
.,TRBJ1-1,TRBV19,.,TGTGCCAGTAGTCGGCAAGGCGGTACACAAGCTTTCTTT,CASSRQGGTQAFF
TRBD1,TRBJ1-5,TRBV7-9,.,TGTGCCAGCAGCTTAAGGGGGCAGGGTCAGCCCCAGCATTTT,CASSLRGQGQPQHF
.,TRBJ1-4,TRBV5-8,.,TGTGCCAGCAGCCCAGGGTGGGACAAACTGTTTTTT,CASSPGWDKLFF
.,TRBJ2-3,TRBV28,.,TGTGCCGCTCAGAGATTTGAAGATACGCAGTATTTT,CAAQRFEDTQYF
.,TRBJ2-5,TRBV10-1,.,TGCGCCAGCAGTATTAGGGGGGACAGTCACCTAGAGACCCAGTACTTC,CASSIRGDSHLETQYF
TRBD1,TRBJ2-2,TRBV5-1,.,TGCGCCAGCTCAAGGGGGCGGAGCACCGGGGAGCTGTTTTTT,CASSRGRSTGELFF
.,TRBJ2-5,TRBV5-1,.,TGCGCCAGCAGCTCGCGGGAGGACAGGGGAGAGACCCAGTACTTC,CASSSREDRGETQYF
TRBD2,TRBJ2-2,TRBV2,.,TGTGCCAGTAATGGGGGAGGGTACACCGGGGAGCTGTTTTTT,CASNGGGYTGELFF
.,TRBJ2-2,TRBV4-2,.,TGTGCCAGCAGCCAAGATACGGGGATGTATGCCGGGGAGCTGTTTTTT,CASSQDTGMYAGELFF
.,TRBJ1-1,TRBV19,.,TGTGCCAGTACCTCTAGCCCCAGGCTGAACACTGAAGCTTTCTTT,CASTSSPRLNTEAFF
.,TRBJ1-1,TRBV7-2,.,TGTGCCAGCAGCTCGGGGGGTTCCACTGAAGCTTTCTTT,CASSSGGSTEAFF
.,TRBJ2-6,TRBV9,.,TGTGCCAGCAGCCAACCCAGCTCTGGGGCCAACGTCCTGACTTTC,CASSQPSSGANVLTF
TRBD2,TRBJ2-7,TRBV6-5,.,TGTGCCAGCAGAGGGGGACTAGCCCCCCACGAGCAGTACTTC,CASRGGLAPHEQYF
TRBD1,TRBJ1-2,TRBV19,.,TGTGCCAGTAGTCCCCAGGGGGCGCCTGGCTACACCTTC,CASSPQGAPGYTF
.,TRBJ1-1,TRBV11-2,.,TGTGCCAGCAGCTTTACGGATCGGGGCACTGAAGCTTTCTTT,CASSFTDRGTEAFF
.,TRBJ2-1,TRBV2,.,TGTGCCAGCAGTCCTCTGGGTATCGGGACAGAGCAGTTCTTC,CASSPLGIGTEQFF
TRBD2,TRBJ2-1,TRBV30,.,TGTGCCTGGAATAGCGGGAGCTCCTACAATGAGCAGTTCTTC,CAWNSGSSYNEQFF
.,TRBJ2-5,TRBV28,.,TGTGCCAGCAGTGGTCGGGGCGTGGGAGAGACCCAGTACTTC,CASSGRGVGETQYF
.,TRBJ1-2,TRBV19,.,TGTGCCAGTAGTACTCGGGGGACGCCTAGTTGGGGCTATGGCTACACCTTC,CASSTRGTPSWGYGYTF
TRBD1,TRBJ2-1,TRBV5-5,.,TGTGCCAGCAGCTGGGTGGGACAGGGGGCGGTTGAGCAGTTCTTC,CASSWVGQGAVEQFF
TRBD1,TRBJ1-2,TRBV11-3,.,TGTGCCAGCAGCTTAGGACTCCATCAGGGGGTTCAAGGCTACACCTTC,CASSLGLHQGVQGYTF